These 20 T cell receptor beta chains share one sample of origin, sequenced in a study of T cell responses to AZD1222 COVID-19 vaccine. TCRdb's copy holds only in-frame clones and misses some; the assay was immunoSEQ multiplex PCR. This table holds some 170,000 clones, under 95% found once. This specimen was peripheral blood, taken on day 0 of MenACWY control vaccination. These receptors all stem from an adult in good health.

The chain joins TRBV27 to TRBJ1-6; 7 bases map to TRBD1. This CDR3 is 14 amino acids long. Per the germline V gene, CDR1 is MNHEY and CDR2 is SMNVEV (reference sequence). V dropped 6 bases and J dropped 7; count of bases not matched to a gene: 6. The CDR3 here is CASRTQGMNSPLHF. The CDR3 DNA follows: TGTGCCAGCAGAACACAGGGGATGAATTCACCCCTCCACTTT.

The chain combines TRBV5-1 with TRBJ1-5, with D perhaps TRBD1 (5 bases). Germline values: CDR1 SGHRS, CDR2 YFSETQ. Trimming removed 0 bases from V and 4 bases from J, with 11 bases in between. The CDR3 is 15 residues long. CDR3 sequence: CASSLGGLMNQPQHF. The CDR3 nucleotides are TGCGCCAGCAGCTTGGGGGGACTGATGAATCAGCCCCAGCATTTT.

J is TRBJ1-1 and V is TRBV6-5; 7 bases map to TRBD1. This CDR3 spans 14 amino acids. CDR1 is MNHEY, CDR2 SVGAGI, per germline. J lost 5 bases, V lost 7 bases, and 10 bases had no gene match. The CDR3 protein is CASTPPQGDTEAFF. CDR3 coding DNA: TGTGCCAGCACTCCCCCCCAGGGGGATACTGAAGCTTTCTTT.

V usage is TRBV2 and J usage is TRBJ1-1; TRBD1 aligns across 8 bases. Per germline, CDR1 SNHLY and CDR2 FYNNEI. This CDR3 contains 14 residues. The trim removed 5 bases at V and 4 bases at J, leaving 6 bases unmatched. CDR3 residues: CASSKNRGGTEAFF. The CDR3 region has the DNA TGTGCCAGCAGTAAAAACAGGGGGGGCACTGAAGCTTTCTTT.

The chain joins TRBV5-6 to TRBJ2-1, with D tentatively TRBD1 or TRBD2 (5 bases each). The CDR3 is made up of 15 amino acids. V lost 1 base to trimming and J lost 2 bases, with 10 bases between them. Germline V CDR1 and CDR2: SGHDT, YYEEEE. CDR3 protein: CASSLWGFPYNEQFF. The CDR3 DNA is TGTGCCAGCAGCTTGTGGGGGTTTCCCTACAATGAGCAGTTCTTC. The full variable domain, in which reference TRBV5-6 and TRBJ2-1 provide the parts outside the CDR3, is DAGVTQSPTHLIKTRGQQVTLRCSPKSGHDTVSWYQQALGQGPQFIFQYYEEEERQRGNFPDRFSGHQFPNYSSELNVNALLLGDSALYLCASSLWGFPYNEQFFGPGTRLTVL.

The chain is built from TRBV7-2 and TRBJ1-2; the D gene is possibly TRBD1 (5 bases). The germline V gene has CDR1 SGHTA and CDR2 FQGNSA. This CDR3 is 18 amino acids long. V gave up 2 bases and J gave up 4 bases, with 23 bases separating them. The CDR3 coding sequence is TGTGCCAGCAGCTTAAAAGCCCTAGGTGGAGGGGCCGGCTATGGCTACACCTTC. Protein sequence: CASSLKALGGGAGYGYTF.

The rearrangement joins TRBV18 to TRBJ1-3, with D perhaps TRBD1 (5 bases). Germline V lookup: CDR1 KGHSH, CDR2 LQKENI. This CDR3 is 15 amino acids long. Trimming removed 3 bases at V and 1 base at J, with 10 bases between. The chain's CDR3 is CASSPGRGSGNTIYF. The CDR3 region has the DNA TGTGCCAGCTCACCCGGGAGGGGATCTGGAAACACCATATATTTT. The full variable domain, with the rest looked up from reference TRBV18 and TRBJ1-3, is NAGVMQNPRHLVRRRGQEARLRCSPMKGHSHVYWYRQLPEEGLKFMVYLQKENIIDESGMPKERFSAEFPKEGPSILRIQQVVRGDSAAYFCASSPGRGSGNTIYFGEGSWLTVV.

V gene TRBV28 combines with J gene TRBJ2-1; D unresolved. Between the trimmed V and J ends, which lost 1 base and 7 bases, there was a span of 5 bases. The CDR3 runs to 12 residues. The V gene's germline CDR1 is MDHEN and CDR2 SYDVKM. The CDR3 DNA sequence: TGTGCCAGCAGTTTATCGGTAAATGAGCAGTTCTTC. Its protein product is CASSLSVNEQFF.

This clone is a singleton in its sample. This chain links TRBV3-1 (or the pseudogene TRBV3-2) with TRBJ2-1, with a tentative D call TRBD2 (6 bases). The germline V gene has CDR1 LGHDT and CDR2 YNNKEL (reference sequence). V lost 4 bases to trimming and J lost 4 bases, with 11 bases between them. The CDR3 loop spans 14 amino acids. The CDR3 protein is CASSRGDRYNEQFF. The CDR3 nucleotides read TGTGCCAGCAGCCGCGGGGACCGGTACAATGAGCAGTTCTTC.

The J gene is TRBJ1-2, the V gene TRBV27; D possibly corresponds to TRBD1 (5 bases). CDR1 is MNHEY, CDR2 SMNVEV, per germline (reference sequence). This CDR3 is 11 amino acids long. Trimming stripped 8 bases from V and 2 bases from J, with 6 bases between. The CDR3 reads CASRDNYGYTF. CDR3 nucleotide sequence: TGTGCCAGCCGGGACAACTATGGCTACACCTTC.

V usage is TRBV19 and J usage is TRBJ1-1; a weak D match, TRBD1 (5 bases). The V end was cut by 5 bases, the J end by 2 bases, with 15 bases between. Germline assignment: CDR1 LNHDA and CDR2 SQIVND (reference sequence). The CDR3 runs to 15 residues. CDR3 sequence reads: CASSADWGVNTEAFF. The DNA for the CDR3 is TGTGCCAGTAGTGCAGACTGGGGGGTTAACACTGAAGCTTTCTTT. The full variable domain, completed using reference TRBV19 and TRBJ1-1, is DGGITQSPKYLFRKEGQNVTLSCEQNLNHDAMYWYRQDPGQGLRLIYYSQIVNDFQKGDIAEGYSVSREKKESFPLTVTSAQKNPTAFYLCASSADWGVNTEAFFGQGTRLTVV.

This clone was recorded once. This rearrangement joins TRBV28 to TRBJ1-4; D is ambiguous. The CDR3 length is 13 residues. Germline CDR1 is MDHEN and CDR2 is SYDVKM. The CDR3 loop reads CAHKRFEGEKLFF. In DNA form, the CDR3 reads TGTGCTCATAAGAGGTTCGAGGGAGAAAAACTGTTTTTT.

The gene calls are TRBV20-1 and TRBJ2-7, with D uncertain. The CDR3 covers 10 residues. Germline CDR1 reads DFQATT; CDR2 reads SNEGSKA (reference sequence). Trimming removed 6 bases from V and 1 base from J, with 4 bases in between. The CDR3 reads CSATSYEQYF. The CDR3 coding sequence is TGCAGTGCCACGTCCTACGAGCAGTACTTC.

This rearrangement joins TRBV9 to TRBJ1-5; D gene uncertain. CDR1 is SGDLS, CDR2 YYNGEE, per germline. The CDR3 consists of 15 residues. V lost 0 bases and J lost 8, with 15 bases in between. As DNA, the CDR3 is TGTGCCAGCAGCGTAGAGGGCAGTCGCAGTGAGCCCCAGCATTTT. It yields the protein CASSVEGSRSEPQHF.

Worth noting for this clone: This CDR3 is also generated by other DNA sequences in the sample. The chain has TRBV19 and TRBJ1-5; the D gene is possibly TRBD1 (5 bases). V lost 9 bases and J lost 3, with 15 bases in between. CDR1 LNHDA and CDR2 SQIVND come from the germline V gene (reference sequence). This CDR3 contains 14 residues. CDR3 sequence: CASRGSSYNQPQHF. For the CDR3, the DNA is TGTGCCAGCCGGGGCTCTAGTTACAATCAGCCCCAGCATTTT.

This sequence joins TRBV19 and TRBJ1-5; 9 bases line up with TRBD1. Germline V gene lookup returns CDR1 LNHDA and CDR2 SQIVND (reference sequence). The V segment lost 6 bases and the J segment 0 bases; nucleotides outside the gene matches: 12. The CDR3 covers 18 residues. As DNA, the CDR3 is TGTGCCAGTAGGCCGGGACAGGGCATCCTTCCTAGCAATCAGCCCCAGCATTTT. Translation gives CASRPGQGILPSNQPQHF.

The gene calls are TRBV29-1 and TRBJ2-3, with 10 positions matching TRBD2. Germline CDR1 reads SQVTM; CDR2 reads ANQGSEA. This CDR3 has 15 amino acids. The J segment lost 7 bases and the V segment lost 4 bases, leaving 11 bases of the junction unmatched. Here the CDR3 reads CSVATLAGVVNTQYF. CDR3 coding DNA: TGCAGCGTTGCTACCCTAGCGGGAGTTGTTAATACGCAGTATTTT.

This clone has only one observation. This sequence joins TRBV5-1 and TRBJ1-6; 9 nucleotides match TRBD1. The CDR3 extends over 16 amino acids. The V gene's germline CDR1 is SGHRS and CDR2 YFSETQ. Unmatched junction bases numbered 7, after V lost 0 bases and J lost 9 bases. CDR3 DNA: TGCGCCAGCAGCTTGGAAAGGACAGGGGTCGGTTCACCCCTCCACTTT. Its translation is CASSLERTGVGSPLHF.

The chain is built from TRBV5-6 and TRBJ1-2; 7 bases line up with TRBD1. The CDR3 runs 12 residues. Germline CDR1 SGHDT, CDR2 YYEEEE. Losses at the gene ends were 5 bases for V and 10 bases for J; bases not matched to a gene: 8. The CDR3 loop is CASSYDREYYTF. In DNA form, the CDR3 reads TGTGCCAGCAGTTATGACAGGGAATACTACACCTTC. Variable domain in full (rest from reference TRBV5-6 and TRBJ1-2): DAGVTQSPTHLIKTRGQQVTLRCSPKSGHDTVSWYQQALGQGPQFIFQYYEEEERQRGNFPDRFSGHQFPNYSSELNVNALLLGDSALYLCASSYDREYYTFGSGTRLTVV.

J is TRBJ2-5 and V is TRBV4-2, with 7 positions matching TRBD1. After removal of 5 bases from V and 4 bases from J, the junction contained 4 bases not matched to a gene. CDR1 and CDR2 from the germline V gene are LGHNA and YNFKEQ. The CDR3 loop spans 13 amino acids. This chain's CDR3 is CASSVGTAETQYF. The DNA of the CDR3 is TGTGCCAGCAGCGTGGGGACAGCAGAGACCCAGTACTTC.